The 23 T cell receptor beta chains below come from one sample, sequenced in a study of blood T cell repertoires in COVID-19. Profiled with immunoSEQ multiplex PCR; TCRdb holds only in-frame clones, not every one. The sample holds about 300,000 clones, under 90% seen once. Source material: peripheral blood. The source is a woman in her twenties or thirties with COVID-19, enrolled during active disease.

The CDR3 region is CASSPDNSNQPQHF. The CDR3 nucleotides are TGTGCCAGCAGTCCTGACAATAGCAATCAGCCCCAGCATTTT. This chain links TRBV6-5 with TRBJ1-5, with D unclear. The V end lost 5 bases, the J end lost 0 bases, and 8 bases lay between the germline ends. From germline, CDR1 is MNHEY and CDR2 SVGAGI. This CDR3 has 14 amino acids.

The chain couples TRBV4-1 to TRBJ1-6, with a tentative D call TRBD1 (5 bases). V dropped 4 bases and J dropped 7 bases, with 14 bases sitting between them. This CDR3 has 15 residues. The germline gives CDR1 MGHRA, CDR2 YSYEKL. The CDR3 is CASSPVGGSNSPLHF. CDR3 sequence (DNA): TGCGCCAGCAGCCCAGTTGGGGGGTCGAATTCACCCCTCCACTTT.

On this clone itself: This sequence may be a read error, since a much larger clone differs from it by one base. The CDR3 here is CASSPGANTEAFF. CDR3 in DNA: TGTGCCAGCAGCCCAGGGGCGAACACTGAAGCTTTCTTT. The gene calls are TRBV7-9 and TRBJ1-1, with a weak D call TRBD1 (6 bases). V lost 5 bases to trimming and J lost 1 base, with 8 bases between them. Germline V CDR1 and CDR2: SEHNR, FQNEAQ (reference sequence). The CDR3 totals 13 residues. Using reference TRBV7-9 and TRBJ1-1 for the parts outside the CDR3, the full variable domain is DTGVSQNPRHKITKRGQNVTFRCDPISEHNRLYWYRQTLGQGPEFLTYFQNEAQLEKSRLLSDRFSAERPKGSFSTLEIQRTEQGDSAMYLCASSPGANTEAFFGQGTRLTVV.

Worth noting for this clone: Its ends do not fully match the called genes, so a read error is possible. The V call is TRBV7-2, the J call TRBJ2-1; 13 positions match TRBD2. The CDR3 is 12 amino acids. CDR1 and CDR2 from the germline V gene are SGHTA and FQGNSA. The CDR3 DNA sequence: TGTGCCAGCAGCCTACTAGCGGGGGGGCGTCTCTTC. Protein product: CASSLLAGGRLF. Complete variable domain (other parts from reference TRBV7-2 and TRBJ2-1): GAGVSQSPSNKVTEKGKDVELRCDPISGHTALYWYRQSLGQGLEFLIYFQGNSAPDKSGLPSDRFSAERTGGSVSTLTIQRTQQEDSAVYLCASSLLAGGRLFGPGTRLTVL.

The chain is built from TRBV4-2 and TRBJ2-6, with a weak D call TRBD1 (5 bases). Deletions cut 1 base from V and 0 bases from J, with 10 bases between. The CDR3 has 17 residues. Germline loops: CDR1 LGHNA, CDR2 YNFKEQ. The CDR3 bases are TGTGCCAGCAGCCAAGTGGACACCAGCTCTGGGGCCAACGTCCTGACTTTC. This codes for CASSQVDTSSGANVLTF.

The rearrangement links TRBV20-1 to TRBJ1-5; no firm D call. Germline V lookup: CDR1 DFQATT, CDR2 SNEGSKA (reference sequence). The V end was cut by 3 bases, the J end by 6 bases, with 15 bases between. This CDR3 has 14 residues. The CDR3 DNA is TGCAGTGCTAGTCGGGGAGCGGCAGGTCAGCCCCAGCATTTT. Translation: CSASRGAAGQPQHF.

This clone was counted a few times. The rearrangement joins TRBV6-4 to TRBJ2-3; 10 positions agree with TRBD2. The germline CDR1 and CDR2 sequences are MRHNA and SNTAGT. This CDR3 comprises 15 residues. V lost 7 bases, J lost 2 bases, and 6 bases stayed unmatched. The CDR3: CASKPGLADTDTQYF. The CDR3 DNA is TGTGCCAGCAAGCCCGGACTAGCGGACACAGATACGCAGTATTTT.

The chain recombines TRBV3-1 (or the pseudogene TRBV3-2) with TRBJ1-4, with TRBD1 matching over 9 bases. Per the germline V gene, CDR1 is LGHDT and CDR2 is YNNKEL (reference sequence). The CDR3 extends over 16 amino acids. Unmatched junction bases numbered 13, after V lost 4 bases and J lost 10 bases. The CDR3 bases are TGTGCCAGCAGCCCCACACGGGGACAGGGCGAAAGAAAACTGTTTTTT. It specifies CASSPTRGQGERKLFF.

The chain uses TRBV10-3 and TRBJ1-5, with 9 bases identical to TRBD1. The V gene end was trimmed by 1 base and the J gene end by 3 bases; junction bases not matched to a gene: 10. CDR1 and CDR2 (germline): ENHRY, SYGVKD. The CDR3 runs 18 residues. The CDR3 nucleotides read TGTGCCATCAGTGAGTTCTTCCCCCGGGACAGGGCCAATCAGCCCCAGCATTTT. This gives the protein CAISEFFPRDRANQPQHF.

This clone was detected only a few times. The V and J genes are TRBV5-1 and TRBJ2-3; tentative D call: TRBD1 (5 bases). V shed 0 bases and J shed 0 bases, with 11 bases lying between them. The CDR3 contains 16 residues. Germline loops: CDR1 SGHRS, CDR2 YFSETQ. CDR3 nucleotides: TGCGCCAGCAGCTTGGATGCAGGGTCAAGCACAGATACGCAGTATTTT. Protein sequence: CASSLDAGSSTDTQYF. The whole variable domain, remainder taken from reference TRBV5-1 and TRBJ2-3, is KAGVTQTPRYLIKTRGQQVTLSCSPISGHRSVSWYQQTPGQGLQFLFEYFSETQRNKGNFPGRFSGRQFSNSRSEMNVSTLELGDSALYLCASSLDAGSSTDTQYFGPGTRLTVL.

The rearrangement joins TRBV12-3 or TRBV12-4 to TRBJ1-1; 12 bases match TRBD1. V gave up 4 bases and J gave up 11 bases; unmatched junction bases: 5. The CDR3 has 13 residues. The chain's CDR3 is CASSSGQGARAFF. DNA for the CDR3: TGTGCCAGCAGTTCGGGACAGGGGGCGAGGGCTTTCTTT.

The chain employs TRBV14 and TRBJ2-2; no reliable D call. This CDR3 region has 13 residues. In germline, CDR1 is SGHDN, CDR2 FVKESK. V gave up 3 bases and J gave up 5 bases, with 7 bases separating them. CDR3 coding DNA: TGTGCCAGCAGCCAGTACATTACCGGGGAGCTGTTTTTT. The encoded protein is CASSQYITGELFF. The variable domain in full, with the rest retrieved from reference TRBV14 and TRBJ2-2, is EAGVTQFPSHSVIEKGQTVTLRCDPISGHDNLYWYRRVMGKEIKFLLHFVKESKQDESGMPNNRFLAERTGGTYSTLKVQPAELEDSGVYFCASSQYITGELFFGEGSRLTVL.

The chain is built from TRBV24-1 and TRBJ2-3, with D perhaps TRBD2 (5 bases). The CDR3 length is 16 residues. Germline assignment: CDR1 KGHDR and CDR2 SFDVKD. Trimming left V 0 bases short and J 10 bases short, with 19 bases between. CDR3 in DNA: TGTGCCACCAGTGATTTGCAGGCTAACCCCATGGAGGCGCAGTATTTT. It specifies CATSDLQANPMEAQYF.

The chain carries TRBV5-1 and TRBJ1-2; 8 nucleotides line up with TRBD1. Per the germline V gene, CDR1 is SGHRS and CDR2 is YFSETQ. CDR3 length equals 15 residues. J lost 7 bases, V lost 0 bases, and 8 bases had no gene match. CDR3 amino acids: CASSLDAQGGSGYTF. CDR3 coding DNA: TGCGCCAGCAGCTTGGACGCACAGGGGGGGAGTGGCTACACCTTC.

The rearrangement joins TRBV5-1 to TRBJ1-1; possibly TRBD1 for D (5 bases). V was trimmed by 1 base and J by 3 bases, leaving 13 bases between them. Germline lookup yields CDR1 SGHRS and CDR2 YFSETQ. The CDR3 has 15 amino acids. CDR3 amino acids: CASSLKGIGHTEAFF. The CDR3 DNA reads TGCGCCAGCAGCTTGAAGGGGATTGGGCACACTGAAGCTTTCTTT.

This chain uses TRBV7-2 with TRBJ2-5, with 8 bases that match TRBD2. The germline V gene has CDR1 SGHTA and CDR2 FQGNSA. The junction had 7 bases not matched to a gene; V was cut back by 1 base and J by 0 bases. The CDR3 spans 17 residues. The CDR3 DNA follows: TGTGCCAGCAGCTTAGGTAGTAGCGGGGTCGACCAAGAGACCCAGTACTTC. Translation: CASSLGSSGVDQETQYF.

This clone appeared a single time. CDR3 residues: CASSLEGAPSRGTDTQYF. Written as DNA, the CDR3 is TGTGCCAGCAGCTTGGAGGGGGCACCTAGCAGAGGCACAGATACGCAGTATTTT. V and J are TRBV5-4 and TRBJ2-3, with TRBD1 matching over 7 bases. CDR3 length equals 18 residues. Germline V gene lookup returns CDR1 SGHNT and CDR2 YYREEE (reference sequence). The ends lost 0 bases at V and 1 base at J; junction bases unmatched: 11.

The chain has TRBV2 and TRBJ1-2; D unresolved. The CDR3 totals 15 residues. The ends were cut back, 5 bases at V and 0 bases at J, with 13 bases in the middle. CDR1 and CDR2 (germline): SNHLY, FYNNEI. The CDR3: CASSPNPQANYGYTF. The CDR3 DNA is TGTGCCAGCAGTCCGAACCCCCAGGCTAACTATGGCTACACCTTC. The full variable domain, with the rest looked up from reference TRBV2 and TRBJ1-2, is EPEVTQTPSHQVTQMGQEVILRCVPISNHLYFYWYRQILGQKVEFLVSFYNNEISEKSEIFDDQFSVERPDGSNFTLKIRSTKLEDSAMYFCASSPNPQANYGYTFGSGTRLTVV.

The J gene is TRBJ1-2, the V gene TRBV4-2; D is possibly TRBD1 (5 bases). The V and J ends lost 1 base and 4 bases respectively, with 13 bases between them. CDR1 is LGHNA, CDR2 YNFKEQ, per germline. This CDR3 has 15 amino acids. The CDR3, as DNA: TGTGCCAGCAGCCAAGGGTCCAGGGATCTCTATGGCTACACCTTC. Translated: CASSQGSRDLYGYTF.

CDR3 protein: CASSYLGLTTGELFF. CDR3 DNA sequence: TGTGCCAGCAGTTATCTAGGTCTCACCACCGGGGAGCTGTTTTTT. The chain uses TRBV6-2 or TRBV6-3 and TRBJ2-2; no definite D call. Trimming took 3 bases from V and 4 from J, leaving 12 bases between them. The CDR3 has 15 residues. From germline, CDR1 is MNHEY and CDR2 SVGEGT.

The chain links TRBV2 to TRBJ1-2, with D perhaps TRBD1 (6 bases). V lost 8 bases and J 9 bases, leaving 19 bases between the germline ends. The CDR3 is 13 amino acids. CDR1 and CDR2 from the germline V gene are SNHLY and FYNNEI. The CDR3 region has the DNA TGTGCCAGCGCTACCCATGGCACAGGGAGCTACACCTTC. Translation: CASATHGTGSYTF.

This CDR3 reads CASSSKGYNEQFF. For the CDR3, the DNA is TGCGCCAGCAGTTCCAAGGGGTACAATGAGCAGTTCTTC. This rearrangement joins TRBV5-1 to TRBJ2-1; TRBD1 is a possible D gene (5 bases). The CDR3 has 13 amino acids. Germline CDR1 reads SGHRS; CDR2 reads YFSETQ. V shed 5 bases and J shed 4 bases, with 10 bases lying between them.

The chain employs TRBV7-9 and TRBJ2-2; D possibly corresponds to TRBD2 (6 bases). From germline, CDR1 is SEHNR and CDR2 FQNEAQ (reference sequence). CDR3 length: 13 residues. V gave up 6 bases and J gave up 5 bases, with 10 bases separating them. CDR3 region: CASRTSETGELFF. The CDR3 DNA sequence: TGTGCCAGCAGGACTAGTGAGACCGGGGAGCTGTTTTTT. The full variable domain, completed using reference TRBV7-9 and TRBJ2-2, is DTGVSQNPRHKITKRGQNVTFRCDPISEHNRLYWYRQTLGQGPEFLTYFQNEAQLEKSRLLSDRFSAERPKGSFSTLEIQRTEQGDSAMYLCASRTSETGELFFGEGSRLTVL.